These 23 T cell receptor beta chains share one sample of origin, sequenced in a study of graft-versus-host responses after intestinal transplantation. Generated by immunoSEQ multiplex PCR, the TCRdb table keeps only in-frame clones and is missing some. Of about 5,500 clones in the sample, approximately 28% were seen once. Sequenced material: alloreactive CD4+ T cells from a mixed lymphocyte reaction culture, taken before transplantation. Subset noted: CFSE-low proliferating T cells sorted from approximately 6-day pre-transplant mixed lymphocyte reaction (GvH or HvG direction). These TCRs come from a human patient who was an organ donor for intestinal transplantation.

The chain joins TRBV10-3 to TRBJ2-5; 9 bases match TRBD2. The V and J ends lost 6 bases and 4 bases, in that order; junction bases with no gene match: 6. Germline CDR1 and CDR2: ENHRY and SYGVKD. This CDR3 is built from 14 residues. The CDR3 reads CAISLAGARETQYF. In DNA form, the CDR3 reads TGTGCCATCAGCTTAGCGGGAGCTCGAGAGACCCAGTACTTC.

This clone has more than one count but fewer than ten. This chain connects TRBV7-2 to TRBJ1-2; D gene unclear. Germline V gene data show CDR1 as SGHTA and CDR2 as FQGNSA. V lost 4 bases, J lost 4 bases, and 16 bases lay in between. This CDR3 is 15 amino acids long. CDR3 sequence reads: CASSSPRSEGYGYTF. CDR3 nucleotides: TGTGCCAGCAGCTCGCCCCGTAGTGAAGGCTATGGCTACACCTTC.

This chain connects TRBV5-1 to TRBJ2-3; D is uncertain. The CDR3 is made up of 14 amino acids. Trimming took 1 base from V and 6 from J, leaving 12 bases between them. Germline V gene data show CDR1 as SGHRS and CDR2 as YFSETQ. The CDR3 DNA reads TGCGCCAGCAGCTTGAGGAATAGTCAGGATACGCAGTATTTT. Protein: CASSLRNSQDTQYF. Using reference TRBV5-1 and TRBJ2-3 for the parts outside the CDR3, the full variable domain is KAGVTQTPRYLIKTRGQQVTLSCSPISGHRSVSWYQQTPGQGLQFLFEYFSETQRNKGNFPGRFSGRQFSNSRSEMNVSTLELGDSALYLCASSLRNSQDTQYFGPGTRLTVL.

The chain recombines TRBV4-3 with TRBJ1-4; D not resolved. Deletions cut 0 bases from V and 0 bases from J, with 11 bases between. The CDR3 contains 17 residues. Germline values: CDR1 LGHNA, CDR2 YSLEER. CDR3 protein: CASSQDPRLATNEKLFF. As DNA, the CDR3 is TGCGCCAGCAGCCAAGATCCGCGACTTGCAACTAATGAAAAACTGTTTTTT.

This clone is classed as medium-sized. The chain links TRBV6-1 to TRBJ1-1; 7 bases line up with TRBD1. V gave up 7 bases and J gave up 7 bases; unmatched junction bases: 6. CDR3 size: 12 residues. Germline V gene sequence: CDR1 MNHNS, CDR2 SASEGT. The CDR3 DNA sequence: TGTGCCAGCAAACAGGGGTTGATTGAAGCTTTCTTT. Translating it yields CASKQGLIEAFF.

This clone was recorded a few times. V is TRBV4-3 and J is TRBJ1-4, with D unclear. V was pared by 0 bases and J by 3 bases, with 5 bases between. The CDR3 length is 14 residues. The germline gives CDR1 LGHNA, CDR2 YSLEER. As DNA, the CDR3 is TGCGCCAGCAGCCAAGATATGCCTAATGAAAAACTGTTTTTT. Residues: CASSQDMPNEKLFF.

By its share, this clone is large (0.1 to 1%). The gene calls are TRBV6-5 and TRBJ2-3, with D possibly TRBD2 on 5 matching bases. Trimming pared 9 bases from V and 9 bases from J, leaving 16 bases between. The CDR3 is 12 residues long. Germline lookup yields CDR1 MNHEY and CDR2 SVGAGI. The CDR3 nucleotides are TGTGCCAGTTGGACTCCACCAGGCACGCAGTATTTT. This codes for CASWTPPGTQYF.

The V call is TRBV5-7, the J call TRBJ1-6, with D hard to call. TRBV5-7 has ORF status, its function being uncertain. Trimming stripped 2 bases from V and 10 bases from J, with 4 bases between. This CDR3 comprises 11 residues. The CDR3 DNA is TGTGCCAGCAGCTTAGGGTCACCCCTCCACTTT. Protein sequence: CASSLGSPLHF.

V gene TRBV11-3 combines with J gene TRBJ2-7, with a tentative D call TRBD2 (6 bases). Germline-derived CDR1 and CDR2 are SGHNT and YENEEA. The CDR3 is 15 amino acids. V lost 5 bases to trimming and J lost 0 bases, with 14 bases between them. The CDR3 DNA is TGTGCCAGCAGCCTAAAGACCGGGAGCTCCTACGAGCAGTACTTC. Its translation: CASSLKTGSSYEQYF.

Within the sample, this clone is medium-sized. The chain has TRBV18 and TRBJ2-1, with 9 bases that match TRBD1. The V and J ends lost 1 base and 7 bases, in that order; junction bases with no gene match: 8. CDR1 and CDR2 (germline): KGHSH, LQKENI. This CDR3 region has 16 residues. The CDR3 spells CASSPRLDRGLNEQFF. The DNA of the CDR3 is TGTGCCAGCTCACCACGACTGGACAGGGGCCTGAATGAGCAGTTCTTC.

This clone was seen a handful of times. The chain uses TRBV30 and TRBJ2-2; TRBD1 agrees at 9 bases. Trimming took 2 bases from V and 6 from J; bases not matched to a gene: 7. In germline, CDR1 is GTSNPN, CDR2 SVGIG (reference sequence). The CDR3 consists of 15 residues. In nucleotides, the CDR3 is TGTGCCTGGAGTCTCCGGGACAGGGTGGCCGGGGAGCTGTTTTTT. It translates to CAWSLRDRVAGELFF. Using reference TRBV30 and TRBJ2-2 for the parts outside the CDR3, the full variable domain is SQTIHQWPATLVQPVGSPLSLECTVEGTSNPNLYWYRQAAGRGLQLLFYSVGIGQISSEVPQNLSASRPQDRQFILSSKKLLLSDSGFYLCAWSLRDRVAGELFFGEGSRLTVL.

By share of the sample, this clone is medium-sized. CDR3 DNA: TGTGCCAGCTCACCCAGGGGTGAGAATTCACCCCTCCACTTT. Protein: CASSPRGENSPLHF. The rearrangement joins TRBV18 to TRBJ1-6; the D gene is possibly TRBD1 (6 bases). The germline V and J ends were trimmed by 3 bases and 7 bases, with 10 bases remaining between them. The CDR3 sequence is 14 residues long. Per germline, CDR1 KGHSH and CDR2 LQKENI.

This clone came up a few times. This likely traces to a read error, being one base from a far larger clone. This chain connects TRBV10-2 to TRBJ1-5; tentative D call: TRBD1 (5 bases). CDR1 and CDR2 from the germline V gene are WSHSY and SAAADI. CDR3 length: 13 residues. For the CDR3, the DNA is TGCGCCCGCAGTGGGGGGGTAGATCAGCCCCAGCATTTT. It specifies CARSGGVDQPQHF.

This clone came up a few times. The gene calls are TRBV10-2 and TRBJ1-3, with TRBD1 as a possible D gene (5 bases). The CDR3 runs to 12 residues. Deletions cut 9 bases from V and 0 bases from J, with 6 bases between. The germline V gene has CDR1 WSHSY and CDR2 SAAADI. The CDR3 nucleotides read TGCGCCAGGGACAACTCTGGAAACACCATATATTTT. Translating it yields CARDNSGNTIYF.

This chain connects TRBV10-3 to TRBJ2-1; D may be TRBD2 (6 bases). CDR3 length: 14 residues. Germline CDR1 is ENHRY and CDR2 is SYGVKD. V was shortened by 4 bases and J by 4 bases, with 11 bases between the two germline ends. CDR3 amino acids: CAISAGVEYNEQFF. The CDR3 nucleotides read TGTGCCATCAGTGCGGGAGTTGAGTACAATGAGCAGTTCTTC.

This chain links TRBV6-1 with TRBJ1-1; D is possibly TRBD1 (5 bases). This CDR3 is 14 amino acids long. The V and J ends lost 8 bases and 4 bases respectively, with 17 bases between them. Germline V gene data show CDR1 as MNHNS and CDR2 as SASEGT. CDR3 DNA: TGTGCCAGCTCATGGGCCCGGGGGGTCACTGAAGCTTTCTTT. This translates into CASSWARGVTEAFF.

The genes are TRBV5-1 and TRBJ2-7, with TRBD1 matching over 10 bases. Trimming at V came to 3 bases and at J to 4 bases, leaving 7 bases not matched to a gene. CDR1 SGHRS and CDR2 YFSETQ come from the germline V gene. The CDR3 loop spans 15 amino acids. The CDR3 sequence: CASSSWDRGSYEQYF. Written as DNA, the CDR3 is TGCGCCAGCAGCTCCTGGGACAGGGGATCGTACGAGCAGTACTTC.

The V call is TRBV23-1, the J call TRBJ2-6, with D unresolved. TRBV23-1 is an open reading frame, and its role is uncertain. The CDR3 extends over 19 amino acids. V was pared by 5 bases and J by 5 bases, with 25 bases between. CDR3 nucleotides: TGCGCCAGCAGTTTTTTCTGGCTACGCAACAAAAGTCGGGCCAACGTCCTGACTTTC. Protein product: CASSFFWLRNKSRANVLTF.

V usage is TRBV5-1 and J usage is TRBJ2-5, with D unclear. This CDR3 has 13 residues. The V gene's germline CDR1 is SGHRS and CDR2 YFSETQ. Between the trimmed V and J ends, which lost 0 bases and 5 bases, there was a span of 8 bases. Here the CDR3 DNA reads TGCGCCAGCAGCTTGGAGGGATTCGAGACCCAGTACTTC. Amino acids: CASSLEGFETQYF.

This chain links TRBV19 with TRBJ1-2; D gene unclear. Germline V CDR1 and CDR2: LNHDA, SQIVND (reference sequence). The CDR3 extends over 15 amino acids. Trimming stripped 1 base from V and 1 base from J, with 10 bases between. In DNA form, the CDR3 reads TGTGCCAGTAGTATAGGTTCTCGGAGTAACTATGGCTACACCTTC. It codes for CASSIGSRSNYGYTF.

Within the sample, this clone is medium-sized. CDR3 coding DNA: TGTGCCAGCAGCCCACCACAGGGAGATGAAGCTTTCTTT. As protein: CASSPPQGDEAFF. This rearrangement joins TRBV5-6 to TRBJ1-1; maybe TRBD1 (6 bases). The germline gives CDR1 SGHDT, CDR2 YYEEEE. The CDR3 is 13 residues long. With 4 bases removed from V and 7 bases from J, the gap between germline ends came to 14 bases.

This chain joins TRBV11-2 and TRBJ2-5, with TRBD2 matching 13 bases. The J call may be mistaken, given a closer DNA end match to TRBJ2-7. Germline loops: CDR1 SGHAT, CDR2 FQNNGV. The CDR3 runs to 14 residues. The CDR3 loop is CASSWTSGSYEQYF. DNA for the CDR3: TGTGCCAGCAGCTGGACTAGCGGGAGCTACGAGCAGTACTTC.

The sample holds a few counts of this clone. Possible read error: a much larger clone is one base away. This chain joins TRBV30 and TRBJ1-5; possibly TRBD1 for D (5 bases). This CDR3 contains 13 residues. Germline V gene data show CDR1 as GTSNPN and CDR2 as SVGIG (reference sequence). Trimming took off 0 bases at V and 5 bases at J, with 8 bases between the two ends. CDR3 residues: CAWSVQVYQPQHF. As DNA, the CDR3 is TGTGCCTGGAGTGTACAGGTATATCAGCCCCAGCATTTT.